The 7 T cell receptor beta chains given below trace back to one sample, sequenced in a study of shared clonotypes between healthy human individuals. Here immunoSEQ multiplex PCR was the method, and the copy in TCRdb shows in-frame clones only, minus some. The sample includes about 2.4 million clones, 90% to 95% of them seen just once. Sequencing was done on a sample of naive CD4+ T cells from PBMCs. This sample's subset: CD45RA+ positively selected. These receptors came from a man aged 18 to 29 in good health. Some clones in this sample may be carry-over from other donors' samples.

The chain has TRBV6-6 and TRBJ2-7; unclear D gene. The CDR3 sequence is 12 residues long. Looked up from germline, CDR1 is MNHNY and CDR2 is SVGAGI (reference sequence). V lost 4 bases and J 4 bases, leaving 8 bases between the germline ends. The DNA for the CDR3 is TGTGCCAGCAGTTTTGACGGATACGAGCAGTACTTC. This sequence encodes CASSFDGYEQYF.

The CDR3 protein is CASTRPLTGVYGYTF. The CDR3 DNA sequence: TGTGCCAGCACCCGACCTCTGACAGGGGTCTATGGCTACACCTTC. This chain uses TRBV28 with TRBJ1-2, with 8 bases aligning to TRBD1. In germline, CDR1 is MDHEN, CDR2 SYDVKM. V was pared by 7 bases and J by 4 bases, with 11 bases of the junction left unmatched. This CDR3 has 15 amino acids.

The CDR3 DNA reads TGTGCCATCAGTCCGTGGGACAGGGGCACAGATACGCAGTATTTT. Its translation: CAISPWDRGTDTQYF. The genes are TRBV10-3 and TRBJ2-3; the match to TRBD1 covers 9 bases. This CDR3 spans 15 amino acids. V shed 5 bases and J 1 base; nucleotides not matched to a gene: 4. Germline V gene sequence: CDR1 ENHRY, CDR2 SYGVKD.

The chain has TRBV7-9 and TRBJ2-5; D might be TRBD1 or TRBD2, each matching 5 bases. V was clipped by 5 bases and J by 5 bases, with 15 bases between them. CDR1 and CDR2 from the germline V gene are SEHNR and FQNEAQ (reference sequence). This CDR3 is built from 14 residues. CDR3 DNA sequence: TGTGCCAGCAGCCCCACCGGGGCATGGGAGACCCAGTACTTC. This codes for CASSPTGAWETQYF.

The chain carries TRBV28 and TRBJ2-2, with 12 bases identical to TRBD2. Germline CDR1 reads MDHEN; CDR2 reads SYDVKM. This CDR3 has 18 residues. The V and J ends lost 5 bases and 4 bases, in that order; junction bases with no gene match: 11. The CDR3 DNA reads as TGTGCCAGCAGTCTCCGAACTAGCGGGAGGCGTGGCACCGGGGAGCTGTTTTTT. Translated, it gives CASSLRTSGRRGTGELFF.

DNA for the CDR3: TGTGCCAGCAGCCCTACAGGATTCAATCAGCCCCAGCATTTT. Its protein product is CASSPTGFNQPQHF. The chain carries TRBV5-8 and TRBJ1-5; the D gene is possibly TRBD1 (5 bases). V lost 4 bases to trimming and J lost 3 bases, with 11 bases between them. This CDR3 comprises 14 residues. Germline-derived CDR1 and CDR2 are SGHTS and YDEGEE.

The genes are TRBV6-1 and TRBJ1-1, with unresolved D. Germline assignment: CDR1 MNHNS and CDR2 SASEGT. Trimming left V 5 bases short and J 7 bases short, with 17 bases between. This CDR3 is 14 amino acids long. The CDR3 nucleotides read TGTGCCAGCAGTACCTACGACGGCTCCGGTGAAGCTTTCTTT. Protein product: CASSTYDGSGEAFF.